This T cell receptor (beta chain) was found in a study of CD8 T cells in Susac syndrome. CD8+ and CD4+ T cells from blood underwent TCR beta sequencing. Negative isolation was used for CD8+ and CD4+ T cells and FACS enrichment for TEMRA cells. CDR1 and CDR2 (germline): DFQATT, SNEGSKA (reference sequence). The CDR3 loop spans 15 amino acids. Random hexamers were used to reverse transcribe an amount of about 0.45 to 1 ug RNA. Across 54 Vbeta and 13 Jbeta, immunoSEQ multiplex PCR amplified TCR beta CDR3. One entry per CDR3 protein, called by TCRdb with MiXCR from the immunoSEQ multiplex PCR reads. The sample shows approximately 200,000 distinct CDR3 sequences, more than 85% of them seen only once. A single count supports this clonotype.

This chain joins TRBV20-1 and TRBJ2-1; TRBD2 might be the D (5 bases). Sequenced material: CD8+ T cells from PBMCs. The receptor was derived from a human donor with multiple sclerosis. The CDR3 DNA sequence: TGCAGGGCGATCGCCTCCGGCCCCACGGGGAATGAGCAGTTCTTC. It translates to CRAIASGPTGNEQFF.